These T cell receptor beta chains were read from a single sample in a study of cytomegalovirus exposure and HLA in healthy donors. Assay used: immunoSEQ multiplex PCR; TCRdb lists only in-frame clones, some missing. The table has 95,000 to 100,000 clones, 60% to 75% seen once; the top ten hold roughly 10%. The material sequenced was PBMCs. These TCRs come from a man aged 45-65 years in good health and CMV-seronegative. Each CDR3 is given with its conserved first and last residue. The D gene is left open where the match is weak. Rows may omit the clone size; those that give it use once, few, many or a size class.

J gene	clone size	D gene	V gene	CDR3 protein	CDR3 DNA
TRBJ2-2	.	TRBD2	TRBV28	CASSPGGANTGELFF	TGTGCCAGCAGTCCCGGGGGGGCGAACACCGGGGAGCTGTTTTTT
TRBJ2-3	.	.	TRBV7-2	CASSLTTGTDTQYF	TGTGCCAGCAGCTTAACCACAGGGACAGATACGCAGTATTTT
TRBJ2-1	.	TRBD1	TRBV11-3	CASSYRTGSYNEQFF	TGTGCCAGCAGCTACCGGACAGGGTCATACAATGAGCAGTTCTTC
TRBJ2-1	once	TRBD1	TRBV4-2	CASSRQPGTVNEQFF	TGTGCCAGCAGCCGACAGCCGGGGACAGTTAATGAGCAGTTCTTC
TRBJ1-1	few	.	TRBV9	CASSVAQGLAEAFF	TGTGCCAGCAGCGTAGCCCAGGGGTTGGCTGAAGCTTTCTTT
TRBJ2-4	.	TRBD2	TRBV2	CASRLAGGSQGVQYF	TGTGCCAGCAGGTTAGCGGGGGGGTCCCAAGGAGTTCAGTACTTC
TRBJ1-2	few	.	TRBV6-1	CASSEAQGGSNGYTF	TGTGCCAGCAGTGAAGCACAGGGTGGGAGTAATGGCTACACCTTC
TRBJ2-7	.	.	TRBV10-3	CAIRQVDEQYF	TGTGCCATACGACAGGTGGACGAGCAGTACTTC
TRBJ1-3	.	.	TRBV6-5	CASSRPGGTGNTIYF	TGTGCCAGCAGTAGGCCGGGAGGGACTGGAAACACCATATATTTT
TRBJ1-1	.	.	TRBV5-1	CASSLASERALGW	TGCGCCAGCAGCTTGGCCTCTGAGAGGGCCCTAGGGTGG
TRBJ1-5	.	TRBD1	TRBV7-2	CASSLEGTATPTQPQHF	TGTGCCAGCAGCTTAGAAGGGACAGCTACTCCAACTCAGCCCCAGCATTTT
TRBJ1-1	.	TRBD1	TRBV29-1	CSVPGTGNTEAFF	TGCAGCGTTCCCGGGACAGGTAACACTGAAGCTTTCTTT
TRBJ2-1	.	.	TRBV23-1	CASSPYVTSYNEQFF	TGCGCCAGCAGTCCATATGTCACATCCTACAATGAGCAGTTCTTC
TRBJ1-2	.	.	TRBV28	CAGSLGREDYGYTF	TGTGCCGGCAGTTTAGGCAGGGAAGACTATGGCTACACCTTC
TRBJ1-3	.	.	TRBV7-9	CASSLGQGNTIYF	TGTGCCAGCAGCCTCGGACAGGGAAACACCATATATTTT
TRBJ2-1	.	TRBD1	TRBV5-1	CASSLAGQGANNEQFF	TGCGCCAGCAGCTTAGCAGGACAGGGGGCTAACAATGAGCAGTTCTTC
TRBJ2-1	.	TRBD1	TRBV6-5	CASSPQGVAEQFF	TGTGCCAGCAGTCCGCAGGGGGTGGCTGAGCAGTTCTTC
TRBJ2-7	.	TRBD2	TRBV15	CATSSSPGGGEGSHEQYF	TGTGCCACCAGCAGCAGCCCCGGGGGAGGGGAAGGCTCCCACGAGCAGTACTTC
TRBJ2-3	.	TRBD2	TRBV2	CATRGGFSTDTQYF	TGTGCCACCCGGGGGGGTTTTAGCACAGATACGCAGTATTTT
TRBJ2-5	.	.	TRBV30	CAWSRGAGETQYF	TGTGCCTGGAGTCGGGGGGCTGGAGAGACCCAGTACTTC
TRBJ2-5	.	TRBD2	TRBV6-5	CASSYGGGTETQYF	TGTGCCAGCAGTTACGGGGGAGGGACAGAGACCCAGTACTTC
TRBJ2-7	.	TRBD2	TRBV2	CAIRSGLAGYEQYF	TGTGCCATCCGTTCAGGACTAGCGGGCTACGAGCAGTACTTC
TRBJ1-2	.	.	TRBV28	CASTPGGASYGYTF	TGTGCCAGCACCCCGGGGGGGGCTTCCTATGGCTACACCTTC
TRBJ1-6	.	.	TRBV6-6	CASRPRGGNSPLHF	TGTGCCAGCAGGCCTCGGGGGGGGAATTCACCCCTCCACTTT
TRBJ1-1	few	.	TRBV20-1	CSATGLGEAFF	TGCAGTGCTACAGGATTGGGTGAAGCTTTCTTT
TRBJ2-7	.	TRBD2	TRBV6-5	CASRPISGRYEQYF	TGTGCCAGCAGGCCTATTAGCGGGAGATACGAGCAGTACTTC
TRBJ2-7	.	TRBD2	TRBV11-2	CASSLTLAGGPRYEQYF	TGTGCCAGCAGCTTAACTCTAGCGGGAGGGCCTAGGTACGAGCAGTACTTC
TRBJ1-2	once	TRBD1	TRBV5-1	CASSFVPQGADYGYTF	TGCGCCAGCAGCTTCGTCCCCCAGGGGGCGGATTATGGCTACACCTTC
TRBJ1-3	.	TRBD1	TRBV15	CATSRGPGGLSGNTIYF	TGTGCCACCAGCAGAGGCCCAGGGGGTCTCTCTGGAAACACCATATATTTT
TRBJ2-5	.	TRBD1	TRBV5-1	CASSKDRGRETQYF	TGCGCCAGCAGCAAGGACAGGGGGCGAGAGACCCAGTACTTC
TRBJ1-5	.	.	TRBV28	CASSKSQGHQPQHF	TGTGCCAGCAGTAAGTCACAGGGACACCAGCCCCAGCATTTT
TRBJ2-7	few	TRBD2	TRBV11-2	CASSLGRGTSAIYEQYF	TGTGCCAGCAGCTTAGGGCGGGGAACTAGCGCCATCTACGAGCAGTACTTC
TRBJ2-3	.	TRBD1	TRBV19	CASNPFGQGSTDTQYF	TGTGCCAGTAACCCATTTGGACAGGGGTCCACAGATACGCAGTATTTT
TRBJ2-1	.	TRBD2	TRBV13	CASSALAGEQFF	TGTGCCAGCAGCGCACTAGCGGGTGAGCAGTTCTTC
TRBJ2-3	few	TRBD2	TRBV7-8	CASSPELAGTDTQYF	TGTGCCAGCAGCCCCGAACTAGCGGGCACAGATACGCAGTATTTT
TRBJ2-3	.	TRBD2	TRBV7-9	CASSSSGVNTDTQYF	TGTGCCAGCAGCTCTAGCGGGGTCAACACAGATACGCAGTATTTT
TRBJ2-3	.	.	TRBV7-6	CASGLASTDTQYF	TGTGCCAGCGGGCTAGCGTCCACAGATACGCAGTATTTT
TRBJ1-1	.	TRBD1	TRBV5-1	CASSLGGGNTEAFF	TGCGCCAGCAGCTTGGGAGGGGGCAACACTGAAGCTTTCTTT
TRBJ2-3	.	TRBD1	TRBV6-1	CASSVQGPDTQYF	TGTGCCAGCAGTGTACAGGGGCCGGATACGCAGTATTTT